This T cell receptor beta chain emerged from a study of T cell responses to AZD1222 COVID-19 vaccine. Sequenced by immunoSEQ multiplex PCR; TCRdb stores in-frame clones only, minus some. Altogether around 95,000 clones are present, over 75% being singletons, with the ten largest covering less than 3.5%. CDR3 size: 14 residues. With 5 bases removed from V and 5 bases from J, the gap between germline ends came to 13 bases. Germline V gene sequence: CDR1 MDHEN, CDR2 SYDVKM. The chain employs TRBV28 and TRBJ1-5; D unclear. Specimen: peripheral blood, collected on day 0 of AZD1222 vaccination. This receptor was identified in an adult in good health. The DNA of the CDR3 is TGTGCCAGCAGTCCCCGTGCAGAAGATCAGCCCCAGCATTTT. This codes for CASSPRAEDQPQHF.